The 27 T cell receptor beta chains below were found in one sample sequenced in a study of vaccination and CD4 T cells after COVID-19. Sequenced with the Oncomine TCR Beta short-read assay was DNA taken from cultured CD4+ T cells. TCRdb called the PCR reads again in MiXCR, with one record for every CDR3 protein. The sample comprises around 16,000 distinct CDR3 sequences, approximately 67% of which are singletons, and roughly 18% rests with the top ten. Treatment here: roughly 10-day PBMC culture with coronavirus spike peptide pools or control peptides (ViraFEST assay). These receptors have no known antigen. The specimen was CD4+ T cells from blood, cultured in vitro. Receptor source: a human donor who had recovered from COVID-19.

The rearrangement links TRBV7-2 to TRBJ1-6; 8 bases are a match to TRBD1. This CDR3 comprises 15 residues. From germline, CDR1 is SGHTA and CDR2 FQGNSA. V was pared by 4 bases and J by 10 bases, with 9 bases of the junction left unmatched. The CDR3 coding sequence is TGTGCCAGCAGCTCCCGACAGGGGCAGGGGTCACCCCTCCACTTT. Amino acids: CASSSRQGQGSPLHF.

The chain carries TRBV7-8 and TRBJ2-7; D may be TRBD2 (6 bases). V lost 3 bases and J 0 bases, leaving 12 bases between the germline ends. This CDR3 has 15 amino acids. Germline lookup yields CDR1 SGHVS and CDR2 FQNEAQ. The DNA of the CDR3 is TGTGCCAGCAGCTTTCGGGAGCTAAGCTCCTACGAGCAGTACTTC. It is translated as CASSFRELSSYEQYF.

V is TRBV27 and J is TRBJ1-3; D possibly corresponds to TRBD1 (5 bases). V lost 5 bases and J lost 3, with 11 bases in between. The germline gives CDR1 MNHEY, CDR2 SMNVEV (reference sequence). This CDR3 has 14 amino acids. CDR3 loop: CASSAPGRGNTIYF. The CDR3 nucleotides read TGTGCCAGCAGTGCACCGGGACGTGGAAACACCATATATTTT.

The chain carries TRBV19 and TRBJ1-6, with 7 positions matching TRBD1. The germline V gene encodes CDR1 LNHDA and CDR2 SQIVND (reference sequence). This CDR3 has 14 residues. V shed 6 bases and J 9 bases; nucleotides not matched to a gene: 8. The CDR3 DNA follows: TGTGCCAGTAGCATCAGGGGGGTCGGTTCACCCCTCCACTTT. Protein sequence: CASSIRGVGSPLHF. The full variable domain, with the rest looked up from reference TRBV19 and TRBJ1-6, is DGGITQSPKYLFRKEGQNVTLSCEQNLNHDAMYWYRQDPGQGLRLIYYSQIVNDFQKGDIAEGYSVSREKKESFPLTVTSAQKNPTAFYLCASSIRGVGSPLHFGNGTRLTVT.

The rearrangement links TRBV19 to TRBJ1-3, with TRBD1 as a possible D gene (6 bases). This CDR3 comprises 15 residues. Germline CDR1 is LNHDA and CDR2 is SQIVND (reference sequence). With 5 bases removed from V and 5 bases from J, the gap between germline ends came to 16 bases. CDR3 in DNA: TGTGCCAGTAGTCGGCGGGGGGCGATGCGAAACACCATATATTTT. Translation gives CASSRRGAMRNTIYF. Based on the CDR3 plus reference TRBV19 and TRBJ1-3, the full variable domain is DGGITQSPKYLFRKEGQNVTLSCEQNLNHDAMYWYRQDPGQGLRLIYYSQIVNDFQKGDIAEGYSVSREKKESFPLTVTSAQKNPTAFYLCASSRRGAMRNTIYFGEGSWLTVV.

This chain joins TRBV24-1 and TRBJ2-3; TRBD2 agrees at 13 bases. The CDR3 sequence is 18 residues long. The germline CDR1 and CDR2 sequences are KGHDR and SFDVKD. J lost 6 bases, V lost 4 bases, and 12 bases had no gene match. CDR3 amino acids: CATSDLGTSGRAADTQYF. CDR3 sequence (DNA): TGTGCCACCAGTGACTTAGGAACTAGCGGGAGGGCCGCGGATACGCAGTATTTT.

V gene TRBV6-4 combines with J gene TRBJ1-6; 10 bases align to TRBD1. CDR1 is MRHNA and CDR2 is SNTAGT in the germline V gene. V dropped 5 bases and J dropped 7; count of bases not matched to a gene: 2. This CDR3 comprises 14 residues. This CDR3 is CASSRQGANSPLHF. CDR3 coding DNA: TGTGCCAGCAGTCGACAGGGGGCGAATTCACCCCTCCACTTT.

A few counts support this clonotype. J is TRBJ1-5 and V is TRBV20-1, with unresolved D. Germline CDR1 DFQATT, CDR2 SNEGSKA (reference sequence). The CDR3 is 15 residues long. V was trimmed by 5 bases and J by 5 bases, leaving 19 bases between them. In DNA, the CDR3 is TGCAGTGCTCTGCGGGATGGACGGACGGATCAGCCCCAGCATTTT. This encodes CSALRDGRTDQPQHF.

J is TRBJ1-3 and V is TRBV2; 7 bases match TRBD1. V was clipped by 4 bases and J by 8 bases; unmatched bases: 5. The CDR3 has 13 amino acids. CDR1 and CDR2 from the germline V gene are SNHLY and FYNNEI. CDR3 residues: CASSVSRGDTIYF. The DNA for the CDR3 is TGTGCCAGCAGTGTATCCAGGGGGGACACCATATATTTT.

The CDR3 reads CASSPKGLAQSTDTQYF. In DNA form, the CDR3 reads TGTGCCAGCAGCCCCAAGGGACTAGCGCAAAGCACAGATACGCAGTATTTT. This chain joins TRBV7-8 and TRBJ2-3, with 10 bases lining up with TRBD2. CDR3 size: 17 residues. The germline V gene encodes CDR1 SGHVS and CDR2 FQNEAQ. V was clipped by 5 bases and J by 0 bases; unmatched bases: 8.

The chain carries TRBV24-1 and TRBJ2-4, with D possibly being TRBD2 (5 bases). CDR1 KGHDR and CDR2 SFDVKD come from the germline V gene. The V gene lost 4 bases and the J gene lost 6 bases, with 15 bases spanning the gap. This CDR3 contains 15 residues. The CDR3 region is CATSEVTTGRNIQYF. The CDR3 region has the DNA TGTGCCACCAGTGAAGTGACGACGGGGAGAAACATTCAGTACTTC.

The CDR3 reads CASSLGGAPNSYEQYF. For the CDR3, the DNA is TGCGCCAGCAGCTTGGGCGGAGCTCCAAACTCCTACGAGCAGTACTTC. V gene TRBV5-1 combines with J gene TRBJ2-7; no reliable D call. CDR3 length: 16 residues. Germline-derived CDR1 and CDR2 are SGHRS and YFSETQ. Trimming pared 0 bases from V and 0 bases from J, leaving 13 bases between.

The V and J genes are TRBV19 and TRBJ2-1, with TRBD1 matching over 12 bases. Trimming at V came to 7 bases and at J to 5 bases, leaving 12 bases not matched to a gene. The germline gives CDR1 LNHDA, CDR2 SQIVND (reference sequence). The CDR3 spans 17 residues. CDR3 loop: CASTKGQGTGGNNEQFF. CDR3 sequence (DNA): TGTGCCAGTACCAAGGGGCAAGGGACAGGGGGCAACAATGAGCAGTTCTTC.

This clonotype occurred a few times. This sequence joins TRBV20-1 and TRBJ2-7, with TRBD2 matching over 7 bases. This CDR3 is 16 amino acids long. CDR1 and CDR2 (germline): DFQATT, SNEGSKA (reference sequence). For the CDR3, the DNA is TGCAGCGCCGCTCCGTTGCTAGCGGCCGTGGGGTACGAGCAGTACTTC. This codes for CSAAPLLAAVGYEQYF.

The gene calls are TRBV7-9 and TRBJ2-6; 10 nucleotides line up with TRBD2. This CDR3 is built from 17 residues. The germline gives CDR1 SEHNR, CDR2 FQNEAQ (reference sequence). Germline trimming cut 6 bases from V and 2 bases from J; bases unmatched to any gene: 7. CDR3 loop: CASRPGLAGAGANVLTF. For the CDR3, the DNA is TGTGCCAGCAGGCCGGGCCTAGCGGGAGCTGGGGCCAACGTCCTGACTTTC.

The chain carries TRBV4-2 and TRBJ1-5, with a tentative D call TRBD1 (5 bases). V shed 2 bases and J shed 6 bases, with 11 bases lying between them. Germline V CDR1 and CDR2: LGHNA, YNFKEQ. The length of the CDR3 is 14 residues. CDR3 loop: CASSQNQGRQPQHF. CDR3 sequence (DNA): TGTGCCAGCAGCCAAAACCAGGGCCGTCAGCCCCAGCATTTT.

The V gene is TRBV28, the J gene TRBJ1-1; tentative D call: TRBD1 (6 bases). Trimming cost V 1 base and J 5 bases, with 14 bases left between them. The length of the CDR3 is 15 residues. The germline V gene has CDR1 MDHEN and CDR2 SYDVKM. CDR3 nucleotide sequence: TGTGCCAGCAGTTTATTGGGGGCGCGAGGGACTGAAGCTTTCTTT. Amino acids: CASSLLGARGTEAFF.

The CDR3 nucleotides are TGTGCCAGCAGCTCGGGGCCCCGGGACAGGGGAGGTGGCCCGCTCCAACGAAGGTACTTC. Residues: CASSSGPRDRGGGPLQRRYF. This rearrangement joins TRBV7-9 to TRBJ2-5; 10 bases are shared with TRBD1. The V segment lost 4 bases and the J segment 13 bases; nucleotides outside the gene matches: 30. In germline, CDR1 is SEHNR, CDR2 FQNEAQ (reference sequence). The CDR3 is made up of 20 amino acids.

This clonotype was counted a few times. This chain links TRBV11-3 with TRBJ1-1; TRBD1 agrees at 10 bases. The V segment lost 6 bases and the J segment 12 bases; nucleotides outside the gene matches: 7. This CDR3 contains 12 residues. Germline values: CDR1 SGHNT, CDR2 YENEEA. The CDR3 sequence is CASSKRQGATFF. DNA of the CDR3: TGTGCCAGCAGTAAGAGACAGGGGGCGACTTTCTTT. The whole variable domain, filled in from reference TRBV11-3 and TRBJ1-1, reads EAGVVQSPRYKIIEKKQPVAFWCNPISGHNTLYWYLQNLGQGPELLIRYENEEAVDDSQLPKDRFSAERLKGVDSTLKIQPAELGDSAVYLCASSKRQGATFFGQGTRLTVV.

This sequence joins TRBV27 and TRBJ2-3, with TRBD2 identical over 10 bases. Germline CDR1 reads MNHEY; CDR2 reads SMNVEV (reference sequence). V lost 2 bases, J lost 1 base, and 6 bases stayed unmatched. This CDR3 region has 17 residues. The CDR3 protein is CASSLLAGDWGTDTQYF. DNA for the CDR3: TGTGCCAGCAGTTTACTAGCGGGAGACTGGGGCACAGATACGCAGTATTTT.

The chain uses TRBV18 and TRBJ2-7, with 12 bases aligning to TRBD2. The CDR3 has 16 residues. V shed 6 bases, J shed 6 bases, and the junction held 12 bases outside the gene matches. CDR1 and CDR2 from the germline V gene are KGHSH and LQKENI. The CDR3 spells CASSPAGTSGLREQYF. The CDR3 DNA follows: TGTGCCAGCTCCCCCGCCGGGACTAGCGGGCTACGCGAGCAGTACTTC.

This clonotype has more than one count but fewer than ten. This chain uses TRBV27 with TRBJ1-2, with D perhaps matching TRBD1 (5 bases). CDR3 size: 14 residues. Looked up from germline, CDR1 is MNHEY and CDR2 is SMNVEV (reference sequence). V lost 4 bases to trimming and J lost 7 bases, with 16 bases between them. The CDR3 nucleotides read TGTGCCAGCAGTTGGACACCCGGAGGTAGTGGCTACACCTTC. It translates to CASSWTPGGSGYTF.

The V call is TRBV11-2, the J call TRBJ2-1; weak D call: TRBD2 (6 bases). This CDR3 contains 15 residues. Germline V CDR1 and CDR2: SGHAT, FQNNGV. The V and J ends lost 4 bases and 1 base respectively, with 11 bases between them. The CDR3 spells CASSSAGLSYNEQFF. The CDR3 DNA reads TGTGCCAGCAGCTCCGCGGGGCTTTCCTACAATGAGCAGTTCTTC.

V usage is TRBV27 and J usage is TRBJ1-5; 9 bases fit TRBD1. The ends lost 6 bases at V and 0 bases at J; junction bases unmatched: 6. This CDR3 has 16 amino acids. CDR1 and CDR2 (germline): MNHEY, SMNVEV (reference sequence). The CDR3 spells CASRTGGSYSNQPQHF. The CDR3 coding sequence is TGTGCCAGCAGGACAGGGGGGTCTTATAGCAATCAGCCCCAGCATTTT.

V and J are TRBV20-1 and TRBJ2-7, with a weak D call TRBD2 (5 bases). CDR1 and CDR2 from the germline V gene are DFQATT and SNEGSKA (reference sequence). Trimming took 0 bases from V and 0 from J, leaving 12 bases between them. The CDR3 loop spans 15 amino acids. The CDR3 DNA reads TGCAGTGCTAGAGATTTCGCGACTAACTCCTACGAGCAGTACTTC. This translates into CSARDFATNSYEQYF.

CDR3 sequence (DNA): TGTGCCAGGAAATCCTCTGGGGCCAACGTCCTGACTTTC. It translates to CARKSSGANVLTF. The chain links TRBV2 to TRBJ2-6; no clear D. CDR3 size: 13 residues. Germline CDR1 SNHLY, CDR2 FYNNEI. Trimming cost V 9 bases and J 0 bases, with 6 bases left between them.

The chain employs TRBV10-3 and TRBJ2-3, with D unclear. V lost 4 bases to trimming and J lost 5 bases, with 4 bases between them. This CDR3 is 11 amino acids long. Germline values: CDR1 ENHRY, CDR2 SYGVKD. CDR3 bases: TGTGCCATCAGTGGGGGAGATACGCAGTATTTT. It specifies CAISGGDTQYF.